This is a list of T cell receptor beta chains from one sample in a study of somatic mutations in cytotoxic T cells in rheumatoid arthritis. Produced via immunoSEQ multiplex PCR; TCRdb's table is partial and in-frame only. The table records under 13,000 clones, 79% of them present only once. Input material: CD8+ T cells sorted from blood. The source is an adult with rheumatoid arthritis. Each CDR3 is given with its conserved first and last residue. The D gene is left open where the match is weak. Where a row states a size, it is once, few, many or the class of an expanded clone; other rows omit it.

size	V	J	D	CDR3	DNA
.	TRBV27	TRBJ1-1	.	CASSPLVGGRAEAFF	TGTGCCAGCAGTCCCCTCGTCGGGGGGCGCGCTGAAGCTTTCTTT
.	TRBV10-2	TRBJ2-3	TRBD2	CASSDPSGSGGTDTQYF	TGCGCCAGCAGTGACCCCTCAGGTAGCGGGGGCACAGATACGCAGTATTTT
.	TRBV6-5	TRBJ1-5	.	CASSYSARSNQPQHF	TGTGCCAGCAGTTACTCGGCCAGGAGCAATCAGCCCCAGCATTTT
.	TRBV11-2	TRBJ1-6	.	CASRGYNSPLHF	TGTGCCAGCAGAGGGTATAATTCACCCCTCCACTTT
.	TRBV4-1	TRBJ2-1	TRBD2	CASSPRLAGGNEQFF	TGCGCCAGCAGCCCCCGACTAGCGGGAGGCAATGAGCAGTTCTTC
.	TRBV29-1	TRBJ2-7	TRBD1	CSALRDRGHRAAYEQYF	TGCAGCGCACTCCGGGACAGGGGGCATCGGGCAGCCTACGAGCAGTACTTC
.	TRBV27	TRBJ2-7	.	CASSFNAYEQYF	TGTGCCAGCAGTTTTAATGCCTACGAGCAGTACTTC
.	TRBV5-4	TRBJ2-7	TRBD2	CASSARGGYEQYF	TGTGCCAGCAGCGCGCGGGGGGGCTACGAGCAGTACTTC
.	TRBV27	TRBJ2-7	.	CASRPGLASYEQYF	TGTGCCAGCAGGCCGGGACTCGCCAGCTACGAGCAGTACTTC
once	TRBV4-3	TRBJ2-1	TRBD2	CASSQLAGTGNEQFF	TGCGCCAGCAGCCAGTTAGCGGGGACGGGCAATGAGCAGTTCTTC
.	TRBV7-9	TRBJ2-1	TRBD1	CASSSRRGQGDNEQFF	TGTGCCAGCAGCTCACGACGGGGACAGGGGGACAATGAGCAGTTCTTC
.	TRBV5-1	TRBJ1-2	TRBD1	CASSPGQGYGYTF	TGCGCCAGCAGCCCTGGACAGGGGTACGGCTACACCTTC
.	TRBV10-3	TRBJ2-1	.	CAISEGAVYNEQFF	TGTGCCATCAGTGAAGGAGCTGTTTACAATGAGCAGTTCTTC
.	TRBV7-9	TRBJ1-5	.	CASSLEAGGQPQHF	TGTGCCAGCAGCTTAGAAGCGGGTGGACAGCCCCAGCATTTT
.	TRBV5-6	TRBJ2-4	.	CASSFGYPYSNIQYF	TGTGCCAGCAGCTTCGGCTACCCATATTCAAACATTCAGTACTTC
.	TRBV5-4	TRBJ2-7	TRBD1	CASSPGTAHEQYF	TGTGCCAGCAGCCCAGGGACAGCCCACGAGCAGTACTTC
once	TRBV9	TRBJ2-2	.	CASSYLTTVGGELFF	TGTGCCAGCAGCTATCTCACGACGGTGGGCGGGGAGCTGTTTTTT
.	TRBV7-9	TRBJ1-1	.	CASRYTPNTEAFF	TGTGCCAGCAGATATACACCGAACACTGAAGCTTTCTTT
.	TRBV20-1	TRBJ2-1	.	CSARAYNEQFF	TGCAGTGCTAGAGCTTACAATGAGCAGTTCTTC
.	TRBV21-1	TRBJ1-4	.	CASSNRDRGLDEKLFF	TGTGCCAGCAGCAACCGGGACAGGGGACTAGATGAAAAACTGTTTTTT
.	TRBV7-9	TRBJ2-7	TRBD2	CASSLEHRLAGHEQYF	TGTGCCAGCAGCTTAGAACATCGACTAGCGGGCCACGAGCAGTACTTC
.	TRBV14	TRBJ1-2	TRBD1	CASSQEGTGSYGYTF	TGTGCCAGCAGCCAAGAAGGGACAGGGAGCTATGGCTACACCTTC
few	TRBV2	TRBJ1-6	.	CATLLGNTGSPLHF	TGTGCCACCCTACTTGGCAATACCGGGTCACCCCTCCACTTT
.	TRBV9	TRBJ2-3	.	CASSLHSTDTQYF	TGTGCCAGCAGCCTCCATAGCACAGATACGCAGTATTTT
.	TRBV7-3	TRBJ2-1	.	CASSQGVGYNEQFF	TGTGCCAGCAGCCAGGGTGTAGGCTACAATGAGCAGTTCTTC
.	TRBV9	TRBJ2-2	TRBD2	CASSGVAGAGTGELFF	TGTGCCAGCAGCGGAGTAGCGGGGGCGGGAACCGGGGAGCTGTTTTTT
.	TRBV7-9	TRBJ2-3	.	CASSLGVDRPTDTQYF	TGTGCCAGCAGCTTAGGGGTGGACAGACCTACAGATACGCAGTATTTT
.	TRBV5-6	TRBJ1-2	.	CASSRRGRGLFNYGYTF	TGTGCCAGCAGCCGCAGGGGCAGGGGCCTTTTTAACTATGGCTACACCTTC
few	TRBV10-2	TRBJ2-7	TRBD2	CASSEEASGNYEQYF	TGCGCCAGCAGTGAAGAGGCTAGCGGGAACTACGAGCAGTACTTC